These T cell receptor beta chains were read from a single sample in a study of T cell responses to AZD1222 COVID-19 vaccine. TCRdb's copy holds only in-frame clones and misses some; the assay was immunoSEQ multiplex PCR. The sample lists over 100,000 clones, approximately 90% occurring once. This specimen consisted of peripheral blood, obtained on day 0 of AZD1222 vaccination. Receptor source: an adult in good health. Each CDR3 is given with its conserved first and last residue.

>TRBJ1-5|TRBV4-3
CASSQATGFNQPQHF
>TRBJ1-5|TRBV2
CASRQDRDRVNQPQHF
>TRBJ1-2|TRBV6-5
CASRTIQGRANGYTF
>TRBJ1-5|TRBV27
CATAGGWGGNQPQHF
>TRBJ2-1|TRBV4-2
CASSRPTGPNEQFF
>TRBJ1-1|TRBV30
CAWSRQRNTEAFF
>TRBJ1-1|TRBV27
CASSTGQGREAFF
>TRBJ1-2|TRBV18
CASSPGGGYTF
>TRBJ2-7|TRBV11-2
CASRDSWGPTYEQYF
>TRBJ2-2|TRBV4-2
CASSQDGVIAGELFF
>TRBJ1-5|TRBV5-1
CASSPGTGGLGQPQHF
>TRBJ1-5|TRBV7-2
CASSLLQGFSQPQHF
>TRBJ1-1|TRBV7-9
CASSLLDREIKNTEAFF
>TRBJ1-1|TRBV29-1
CSGGRQGEGAFF
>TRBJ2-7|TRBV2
CASSGESGVGTEQYF
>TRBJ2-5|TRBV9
CASSTWTGGETQYF
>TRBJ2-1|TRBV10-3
CAISESPGLAGVNEQFF
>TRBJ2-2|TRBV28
CASSRQGAGWTGELFF
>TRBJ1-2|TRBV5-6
CASSLDFGQGPYGYTF
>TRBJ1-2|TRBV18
CASSPIGGGYTF
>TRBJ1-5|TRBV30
CAWSLSALGNQPQHF
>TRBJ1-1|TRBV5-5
CASSLDRVEYNEAFF
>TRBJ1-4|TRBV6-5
CASSPDRGLEKLFF
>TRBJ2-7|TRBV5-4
CASSLDGGHAYEQYF
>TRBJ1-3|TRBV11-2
CASSFSRRAGNTIYF
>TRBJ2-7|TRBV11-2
CASSLVARAYEQYF
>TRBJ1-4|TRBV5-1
CASSSGTLGPNEKLFF
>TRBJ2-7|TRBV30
CAWSRAGAYEQYF
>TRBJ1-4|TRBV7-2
CASSRQGATNEKLFF
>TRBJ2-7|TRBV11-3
CASSFKRDGEQYF
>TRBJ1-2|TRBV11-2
CASSPANYGYTF
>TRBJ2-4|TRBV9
CASSAGQLRSDIQYF
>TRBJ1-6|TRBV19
CASSLDRGGSPLHF
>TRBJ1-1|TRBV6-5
CASSRQLNTEAFF
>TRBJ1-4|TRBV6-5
CASRPRTGGEKLFF
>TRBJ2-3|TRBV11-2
CASSPSGTGFTDTQYF
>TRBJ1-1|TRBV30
CAWSIQGATEAFF
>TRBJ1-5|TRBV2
CASGVPDQPQHF
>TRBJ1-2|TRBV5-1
CASTSGEANYGYTF
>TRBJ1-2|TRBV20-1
CSASPSYPNYGYTF